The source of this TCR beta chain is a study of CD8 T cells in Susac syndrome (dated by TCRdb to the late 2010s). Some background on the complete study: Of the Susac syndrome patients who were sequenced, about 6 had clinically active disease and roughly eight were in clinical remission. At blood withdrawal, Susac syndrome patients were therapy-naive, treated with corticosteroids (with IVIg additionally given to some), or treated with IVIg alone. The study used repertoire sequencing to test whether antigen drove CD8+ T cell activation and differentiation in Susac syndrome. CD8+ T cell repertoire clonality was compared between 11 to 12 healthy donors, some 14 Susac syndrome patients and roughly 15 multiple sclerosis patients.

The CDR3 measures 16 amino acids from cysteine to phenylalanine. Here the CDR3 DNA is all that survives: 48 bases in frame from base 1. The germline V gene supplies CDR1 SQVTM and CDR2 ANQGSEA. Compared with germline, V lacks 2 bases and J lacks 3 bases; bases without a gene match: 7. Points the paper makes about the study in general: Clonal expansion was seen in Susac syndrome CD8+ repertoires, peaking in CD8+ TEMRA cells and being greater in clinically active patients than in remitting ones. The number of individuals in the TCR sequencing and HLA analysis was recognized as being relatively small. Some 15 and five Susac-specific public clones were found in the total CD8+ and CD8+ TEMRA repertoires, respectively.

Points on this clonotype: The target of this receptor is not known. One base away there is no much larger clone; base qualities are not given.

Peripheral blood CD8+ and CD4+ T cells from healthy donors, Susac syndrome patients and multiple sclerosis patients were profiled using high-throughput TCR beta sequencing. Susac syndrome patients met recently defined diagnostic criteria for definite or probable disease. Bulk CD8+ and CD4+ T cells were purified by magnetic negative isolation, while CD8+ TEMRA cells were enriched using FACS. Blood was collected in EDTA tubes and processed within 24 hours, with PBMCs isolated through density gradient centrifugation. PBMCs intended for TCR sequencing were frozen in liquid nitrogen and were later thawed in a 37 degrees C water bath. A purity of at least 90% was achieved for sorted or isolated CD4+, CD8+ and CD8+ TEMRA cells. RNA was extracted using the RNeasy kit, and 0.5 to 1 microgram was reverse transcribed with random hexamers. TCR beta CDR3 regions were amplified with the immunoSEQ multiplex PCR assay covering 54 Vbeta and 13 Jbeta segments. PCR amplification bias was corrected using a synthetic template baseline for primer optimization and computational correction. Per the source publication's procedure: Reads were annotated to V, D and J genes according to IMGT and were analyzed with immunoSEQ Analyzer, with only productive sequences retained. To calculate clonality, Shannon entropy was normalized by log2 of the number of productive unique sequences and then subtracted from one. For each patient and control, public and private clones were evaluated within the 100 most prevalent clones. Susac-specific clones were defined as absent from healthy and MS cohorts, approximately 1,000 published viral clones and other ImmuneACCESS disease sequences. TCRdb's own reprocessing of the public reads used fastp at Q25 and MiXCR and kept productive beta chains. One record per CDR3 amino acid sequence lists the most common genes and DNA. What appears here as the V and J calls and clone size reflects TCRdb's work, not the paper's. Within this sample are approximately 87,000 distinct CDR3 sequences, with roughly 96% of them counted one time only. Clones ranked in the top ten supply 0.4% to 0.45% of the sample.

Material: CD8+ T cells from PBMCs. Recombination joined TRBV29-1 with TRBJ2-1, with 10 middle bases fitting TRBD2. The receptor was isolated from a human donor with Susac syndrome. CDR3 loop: CSVEIPGLASYNEQFF. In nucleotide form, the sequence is TGCAGCGTTGAAATACCGGGACTAGCGAGCTACAATGAGCAGTTCTTC.